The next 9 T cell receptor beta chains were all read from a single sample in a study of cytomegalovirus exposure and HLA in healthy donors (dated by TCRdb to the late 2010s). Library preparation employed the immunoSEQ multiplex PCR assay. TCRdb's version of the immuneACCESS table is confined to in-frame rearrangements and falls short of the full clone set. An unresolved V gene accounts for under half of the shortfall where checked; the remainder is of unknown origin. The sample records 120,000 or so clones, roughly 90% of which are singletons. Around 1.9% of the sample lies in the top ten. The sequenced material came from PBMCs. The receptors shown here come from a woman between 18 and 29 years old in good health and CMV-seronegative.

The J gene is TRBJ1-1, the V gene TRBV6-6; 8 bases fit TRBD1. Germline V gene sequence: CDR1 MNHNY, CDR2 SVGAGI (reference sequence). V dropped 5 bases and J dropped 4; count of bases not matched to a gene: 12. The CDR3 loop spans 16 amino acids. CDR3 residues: CASSPTGTGTGTEAFF. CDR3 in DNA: TGTGCCAGCAGTCCAACCGGGACAGGTACAGGCACTGAAGCTTTCTTT.

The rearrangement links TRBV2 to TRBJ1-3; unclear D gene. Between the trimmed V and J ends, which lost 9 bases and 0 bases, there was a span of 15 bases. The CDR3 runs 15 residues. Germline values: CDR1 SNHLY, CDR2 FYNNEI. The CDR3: CASQRLRDSGNTIYF. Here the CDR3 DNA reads TGTGCCAGTCAACGTTTACGGGACTCTGGAAACACCATATATTTT.

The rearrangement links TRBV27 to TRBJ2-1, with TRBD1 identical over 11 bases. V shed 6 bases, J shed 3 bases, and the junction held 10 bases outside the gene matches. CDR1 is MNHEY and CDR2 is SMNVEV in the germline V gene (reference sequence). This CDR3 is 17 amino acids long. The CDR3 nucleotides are TGTGCCAGCAGACTTACCCCCGGGACAGGGGGCTACAATGAGCAGTTCTTC. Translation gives CASRLTPGTGGYNEQFF.

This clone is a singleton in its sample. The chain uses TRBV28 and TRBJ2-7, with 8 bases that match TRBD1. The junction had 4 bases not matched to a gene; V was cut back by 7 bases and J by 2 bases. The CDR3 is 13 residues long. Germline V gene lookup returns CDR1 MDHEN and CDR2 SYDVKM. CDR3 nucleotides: TGTGCCAGCACGTCAGGGGGCACCTACGAGCAGTACTTC. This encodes CASTSGGTYEQYF.

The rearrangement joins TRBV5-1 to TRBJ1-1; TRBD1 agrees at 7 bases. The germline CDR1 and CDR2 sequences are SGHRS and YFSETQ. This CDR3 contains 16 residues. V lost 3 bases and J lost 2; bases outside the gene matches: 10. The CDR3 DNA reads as TGCGCCAGCAGCTCAACTAGGGGGCAGGGAAACACTGAAGCTTTCTTT. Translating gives CASSSTRGQGNTEAFF.

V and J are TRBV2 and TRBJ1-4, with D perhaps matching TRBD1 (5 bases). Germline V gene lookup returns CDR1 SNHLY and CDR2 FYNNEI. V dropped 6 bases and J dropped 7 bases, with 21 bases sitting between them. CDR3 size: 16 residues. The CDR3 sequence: CASRLLLWSTGEKLFF. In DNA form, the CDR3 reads TGTGCCAGCAGGCTACTACTCTGGTCCACAGGTGAAAAACTGTTTTTT.

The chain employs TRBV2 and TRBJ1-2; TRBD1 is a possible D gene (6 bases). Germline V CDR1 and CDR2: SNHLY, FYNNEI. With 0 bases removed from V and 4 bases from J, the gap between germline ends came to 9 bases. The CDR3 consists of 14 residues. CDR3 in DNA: TGTGCCAGCAGTGAAGCGGGACAAAGCTATGGCTACACCTTC. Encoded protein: CASSEAGQSYGYTF.

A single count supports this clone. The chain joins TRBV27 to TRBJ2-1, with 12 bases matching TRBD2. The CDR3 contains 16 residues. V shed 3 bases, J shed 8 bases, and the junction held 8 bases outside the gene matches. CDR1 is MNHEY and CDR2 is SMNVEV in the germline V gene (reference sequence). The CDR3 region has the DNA TGTGCCAGCAGTTTTTCTAGCGGGGGGGCCCCCCATGAGCAGTTCTTC. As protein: CASSFSSGGAPHEQFF.

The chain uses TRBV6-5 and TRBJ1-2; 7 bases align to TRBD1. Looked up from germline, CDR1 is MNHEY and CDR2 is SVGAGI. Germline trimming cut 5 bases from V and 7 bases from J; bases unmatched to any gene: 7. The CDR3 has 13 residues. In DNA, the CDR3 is TGTGCCAGCAGTGATACAGGGGCAGGTGGCTACACCTTC. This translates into CASSDTGAGGYTF.